This passage covers 31 T cell receptor beta chains from one sample sequenced in a study of blood T cell repertoires in COVID-19. Sequencing was performed with immunoSEQ multiplex PCR; in TCRdb, only in-frame clones are kept and a portion is missing. The sample has some 200,000 clones, around 87% seen once. Sequences were obtained from peripheral blood. These receptors originate from a woman aged 70 to 79 with COVID-19, enrolled during active disease.

The J gene is TRBJ2-1, the V gene TRBV5-1, with TRBD2 matching 14 bases. The CDR3 contains 20 residues. Trimming took 2 bases from V and 0 from J; bases not matched to a gene: 10. Germline V CDR1 and CDR2: SGHRS, YFSETQ. The CDR3 sequence is CASSLRLAGGRSSSYNEQFF. In DNA form, the CDR3 reads TGCGCCAGCAGCTTACGACTAGCGGGAGGGCGCTCGAGCTCCTACAATGAGCAGTTCTTC.

This rearrangement joins TRBV4-2 to TRBJ2-7; D possibly corresponds to TRBD1 (8 bases). This CDR3 is 18 amino acids long. The V end lost 0 bases, the J end lost 2 bases, and 20 bases lay between the germline ends. The V gene's germline CDR1 is LGHNA and CDR2 YNFKEQ. CDR3 DNA: TGTGCCAGCAGCCAAGATACAGGGGGGGGGCGGGAGACCTACGAGCAGTACTTC. It yields the protein CASSQDTGGGRETYEQYF.

The rearrangement uses TRBV24-1 and TRBJ2-1, with D perhaps TRBD2 (6 bases). Germline CDR1 and CDR2: KGHDR and SFDVKD. CDR3 length: 15 amino acids. Trimming removed 3 bases from V and 9 bases from J, with 17 bases in between. CDR3 DNA sequence: TGTGCCACCAGTGATAAAGCGGGTCGGTCGACTGAGCAGTTCTTC. It encodes CATSDKAGRSTEQFF.

The chain recombines TRBV5-4 with TRBJ2-1, with TRBD1 identical over 9 bases. The germline V gene has CDR1 SGHNT and CDR2 YYREEE (reference sequence). CDR3 size: 15 residues. Unmatched junction bases numbered 3, after V lost 3 bases and J lost 2 bases. CDR3 sequence reads: CASSSGTGTYNEQFF. The CDR3 bases are TGTGCCAGCAGCTCCGGGACAGGGACCTACAATGAGCAGTTCTTC.

The gene calls are TRBV7-3 and TRBJ2-6; 9 nucleotides agree with TRBD1. Germline CDR1 reads SGHTA; CDR2 reads FQGTGA. The CDR3 length is 19 residues. J lost 2 bases, V lost 5 bases, and 13 bases had no gene match. The CDR3 region is CASSLVNPGTGTGANVLTF. In DNA form, the CDR3 reads TGTGCCAGCAGCCTAGTCAACCCCGGGACAGGGACTGGGGCCAACGTCCTGACTTTC.

The chain links TRBV2 to TRBJ1-4, with 8 bases fitting TRBD1. The CDR3 runs 13 residues. CDR1 is SNHLY, CDR2 FYNNEI, per germline. V shed 8 bases and J 8 bases; nucleotides not matched to a gene: 7. This CDR3 reads CASRQGISEKLFF. DNA for the CDR3: TGTGCCAGCCGACAGGGGATAAGCGAAAAACTGTTTTTT.

This chain connects TRBV29-1 to TRBJ1-5; D might be TRBD1 (6 bases). V was cut by 5 bases and J by 6 bases, with 14 bases left in between. The CDR3 is made up of 13 amino acids. Germline V lookup: CDR1 SQVTM, CDR2 ANQGSEA. CDR3: CSVSVRGGQPQHF. CDR3 nucleotides: TGCAGCGTTAGCGTCAGGGGCGGTCAGCCCCAGCATTTT. Supplemented by reference TRBV29-1 and TRBJ1-5, the full variable domain reads SAVISQKPSRDICQRGTSLTIQCQVDSQVTMMFWYRQQPGQSLTLIATANQGSEATYESGFVIDKFPISRPNLTFSTLTVSNMSPEDSSIYLCSVSVRGGQPQHFGDGTRLSIL.

This chain joins TRBV5-5 and TRBJ1-2, with D perhaps TRBD1 (6 bases). Per germline, CDR1 SGHKS and CDR2 YYEKEE (reference sequence). With 4 bases removed from V and 4 bases from J, the gap between germline ends came to 14 bases. The CDR3 sequence is 14 residues long. In DNA, the CDR3 is TGTGCCAGCAGCCTAGGGGGTTGGGGCTATGGCTACACCTTC. This gives the protein CASSLGGWGYGYTF.

The chain combines TRBV19 with TRBJ1-1, with D perhaps matching TRBD1 (5 bases). The CDR3 is 14 amino acids. V was pared by 5 bases and J by 11 bases, with 21 bases between. CDR1 is LNHDA, CDR2 SQIVND, per germline (reference sequence). The CDR3 reads CASSPAQGKNTAFF. Here the CDR3 DNA reads TGTGCCAGTAGTCCAGCCCAGGGCAAGAATACGGCTTTCTTT. Variable domain in full (rest from reference TRBV19 and TRBJ1-1): DGGITQSPKYLFRKEGQNVTLSCEQNLNHDAMYWYRQDPGQGLRLIYYSQIVNDFQKGDIAEGYSVSREKKESFPLTVTSAQKNPTAFYLCASSPAQGKNTAFFGQGTRLTVV.

The V gene is TRBV3-1 (or the pseudogene TRBV3-2), the J gene TRBJ2-7; 7 nucleotides line up with TRBD1. Germline-derived CDR1 and CDR2 are LGHDT and YNNKEL (reference sequence). V shed 2 bases and J 3 bases; nucleotides not matched to a gene: 7. This CDR3 has 15 amino acids. CDR3 residues: CASSQRDSGIYEQYF. DNA for the CDR3: TGTGCCAGCAGCCAACGGGACAGCGGAATCTACGAGCAGTACTTC.

CDR3 residues: CAWSVRRTGGFEQYF. DNA of the CDR3: TGTGCCTGGAGTGTACGACGAACAGGGGGTTTCGAGCAGTACTTC. The gene calls are TRBV30 and TRBJ2-7; 8 positions match TRBD1. CDR3 length: 15 amino acids. CDR1 and CDR2 (germline): GTSNPN, SVGIG (reference sequence). Trimming removed 0 bases from V and 6 bases from J; junction bases left unmatched: 10.

The chain uses TRBV19 and TRBJ1-5, with a possible D match to TRBD1 (6 bases). The V gene lost 6 bases and the J gene lost 6 bases, with 12 bases spanning the gap. CDR1 and CDR2 from the germline V gene are LNHDA and SQIVND (reference sequence). The CDR3 loop spans 13 amino acids. The CDR3 DNA reads TGTGCCAGTAGGATGAGGGGGGGTCAGCCCCAGCATTTT. Translated: CASRMRGGQPQHF.

This chain connects TRBV27 to TRBJ2-7; D is ambiguous. Germline V gene lookup returns CDR1 MNHEY and CDR2 SMNVEV (reference sequence). Trimming cost V 5 bases and J 3 bases, with 8 bases left between them. The CDR3 has 12 residues. The DNA for the CDR3 is TGTGCCAGCAGTCTCCTAGGCTACGAGCAGTACTTC. This gives the protein CASSLLGYEQYF.

The rearrangement uses TRBV9 and TRBJ2-1; the D is unclear. Germline lookup yields CDR1 SGDLS and CDR2 YYNGEE. Trimming shortened V by 4 bases and J by 4 bases, and 18 bases separated the two germline ends. The CDR3 runs 16 residues. CDR3 sequence reads: CASSPLLGNLYNEQFF. The CDR3 nucleotides read TGTGCCAGCAGCCCTCTGCTAGGTAACCTTTACAATGAGCAGTTCTTC.

This chain uses TRBV2 with TRBJ2-5; D remains unclear. CDR1 and CDR2 from the germline V gene are SNHLY and FYNNEI. V was trimmed by 7 bases and J by 2 bases, leaving 5 bases between them. This CDR3 has 11 residues. This CDR3 is CASTVQETQYF. The DNA of the CDR3 is TGTGCCAGCACCGTACAAGAGACCCAGTACTTC.

The CDR3 sequence: CAWSVSQVQGGYTF. The CDR3 coding sequence is TGTGCCTGGAGTGTGTCACAGGTTCAGGGTGGCTACACCTTC. This chain connects TRBV30 to TRBJ1-2; perhaps TRBD1 as D (5 bases). The CDR3 length is 14 residues. Germline V gives CDR1 GTSNPN, CDR2 SVGIG (reference sequence). Trimming pared 0 bases from V and 7 bases from J, leaving 15 bases between. Combining the CDR3 with reference TRBV30 and TRBJ1-2 gives the whole variable domain SQTIHQWPATLVQPVGSPLSLECTVEGTSNPNLYWYRQAAGRGLQLLFYSVGIGQISSEVPQNLSASRPQDRQFILSSKKLLLSDSGFYLCAWSVSQVQGGYTFGSGTRLTVV.

DNA of the CDR3: TGTGCCAGCAGCTTTGGGGGGGAAGGTCCCTTGAGCGAGCAGTACTTC. It yields the protein CASSFGGEGPLSEQYF. The chain links TRBV7-6 to TRBJ2-7; 7 nucleotides line up with TRBD2. Germline V gene data show CDR1 as SGHVS and CDR2 as FNYEAQ. This CDR3 is 16 amino acids long. Unmatched junction bases numbered 14, after V lost 3 bases and J lost 6 bases.

Details on this clone: The germline gene is not matched at one end of the junction; a read error may be the cause. The chain employs TRBV18 and TRBJ2-7; 9 bases are shared with TRBD2. The CDR3 runs 15 residues. The germline V gene encodes CDR1 KGHSH and CDR2 LQKENI. The CDR3: CASSAPGLASYEQYF. The CDR3 DNA reads TGTGCCAGCTCAGCACCGGGACTAGCTTCCTACGAGCAGTACTTC.

The CDR3: CASSLSYGAGVMAQYF. CDR3 nucleotides: TGCGCCAGCAGCTTGTCGTATGGGGCGGGAGTAATGGCCCAGTACTTC. The V and J genes are TRBV5-1 and TRBJ2-5, with 7 bases that match TRBD2. Looked up from germline, CDR1 is SGHRS and CDR2 is YFSETQ. This CDR3 region has 16 residues. V gave up 1 base and J gave up 9 bases; unmatched junction bases: 15.

The genes are TRBV6-5 and TRBJ1-4, with D uncertain. V shed 0 bases and J shed 8 bases, with 4 bases lying between them. The length of the CDR3 is 12 residues. The V gene's germline CDR1 is MNHEY and CDR2 SVGAGI. CDR3 amino acids: CASSYSAEKLFF. CDR3 DNA: TGTGCCAGCAGTTACTCGGCAGAAAAACTGTTTTTT.

This chain connects TRBV6-1 to TRBJ2-6, with D possibly TRBD2 on 5 matching bases. In germline, CDR1 is MNHNS, CDR2 SASEGT. CDR3 size: 19 residues. Trimming cost V 4 bases and J 0 bases, with 19 bases left between them. The CDR3 loop reads CASSAPGGSGSSGANVLTF. In DNA, the CDR3 is TGTGCCAGCAGTGCCCCTGGAGGCAGCGGCAGCTCTGGGGCCAACGTCCTGACTTTC.

CDR3 DNA sequence: TGTGCCAGCAGTTACTCGAGTTTGACTACTGAAGCTTTCTTT. This gives the protein CASSYSSLTTEAFF. The chain joins TRBV6-6 to TRBJ1-1; no clear D. The CDR3 is 14 residues long. Germline V gene lookup returns CDR1 MNHNY and CDR2 SVGAGI (reference sequence). Trimming shortened V by 0 bases and J by 5 bases, and 10 bases separated the two germline ends.

The rearrangement links TRBV7-8 to TRBJ2-1, with 9 bases lining up with TRBD2. The CDR3 consists of 16 residues. Trimming cost V 5 bases and J 0 bases; bases outside gene matches: 5. Germline CDR1 reads SGHVS; CDR2 reads FQNEAQ. This CDR3 is CASSPRTSVSYNEQFF. The DNA for the CDR3 is TGTGCCAGCAGCCCGCGGACTAGCGTCTCCTACAATGAGCAGTTCTTC. Complete variable domain (other parts from reference TRBV7-8 and TRBJ2-1): GAGVSQSPRYKVAKRGQDVALRCDPISGHVSLFWYQQALGQGPEFLTYFQNEAQLDKSGLPSDRFFAERPEGSVSTLKIQRTQQEDSAVYLCASSPRTSVSYNEQFFGPGTRLTVL.

This chain links TRBV27 with TRBJ1-2, with a possible D match to TRBD1 (5 bases). CDR3 size: 13 residues. The germline V gene has CDR1 MNHEY and CDR2 SMNVEV (reference sequence). Trimming took 3 bases from V and 8 from J, leaving 13 bases between them. The CDR3 reads CASSFHPGGGYTF. CDR3 sequence (DNA): TGTGCCAGCAGTTTCCATCCGGGGGGGGGCTACACCTTC.

The rearrangement joins TRBV28 to TRBJ1-2; perhaps TRBD1 as D (5 bases). The CDR3 consists of 13 residues. With 1 base removed from V and 7 bases from J, the gap between germline ends came to 10 bases. Germline CDR1 MDHEN, CDR2 SYDVKM. The CDR3 nucleotides are TGTGCCAGCAGTTTATTAGGCAGGGCTGGCTACACCTTC. The encoded protein is CASSLLGRAGYTF.

CDR3 DNA: TGTGCCAGCAGTGAAGGGTCTTGGCGGCGCTACAATGAGCAGTTCTTC. Protein product: CASSEGSWRRYNEQFF. V usage is TRBV6-1 and J usage is TRBJ2-1; D call uncertain. The CDR3 consists of 16 residues. Trimming pared 1 base from V and 3 bases from J, leaving 13 bases between. CDR1 is MNHNS and CDR2 is SASEGT in the germline V gene.

The rearrangement joins TRBV6-5 to TRBJ2-2, with D unclear. Germline V gene sequence: CDR1 MNHEY, CDR2 SVGAGI. This CDR3 has 13 residues. With 7 bases removed from V and 4 bases from J, the gap between germline ends came to 10 bases. For the CDR3, the DNA is TGTGCCAGCAACTTTGGGCGCACCGGGGAGCTGTTTTTT. Its translation: CASNFGRTGELFF.

V usage is TRBV12-3 or TRBV12-4 and J usage is TRBJ1-6, with TRBD1 identical over 9 bases. V dropped 11 bases and J dropped 10; count of bases not matched to a gene: 6. This CDR3 is built from 12 residues. The CDR3, as DNA: TGTGCCGTGGACAGGGGCGGATCACCCCTCCACTTT. It specifies CAVDRGGSPLHF.

The chain links TRBV20-1 to TRBJ2-5; possibly TRBD2 for D (6 bases). From germline, CDR1 is DFQATT and CDR2 SNEGSKA (reference sequence). The CDR3 totals 11 residues. V gave up 7 bases and J gave up 2 bases, with 8 bases separating them. This CDR3 is CSGGIQETQYF. The CDR3 DNA sequence: TGCAGTGGCGGGATTCAAGAGACCCAGTACTTC.

This chain joins TRBV18 and TRBJ1-5; D is ambiguous. Per the germline V gene, CDR1 is KGHSH and CDR2 is LQKENI. The CDR3 has 14 residues. V dropped 3 bases and J dropped 4 bases, with 10 bases sitting between them. CDR3 amino acids: CASSPIRENQPQHF. CDR3 DNA sequence: TGTGCCAGCTCACCGATCCGGGAAAATCAGCCCCAGCATTTT.

The chain carries TRBV21-1 and TRBJ1-1; the table assigns TRBD1, which was not confirmed against the DNA. TRBV21-1 corresponds to a pseudogene. The CDR3 has 15 residues. The CDR3 DNA reads as TGTGCCAGCAGCAAACGGGACAGACTGAACACTGAAGCTTTCTTT. This encodes CASSKRDRLNTEAFF.